This T cell receptor beta chain was profiled in a study of cytotoxic CD8 clonotypes in ibrutinib-treated CLL. Germline lookup yields CDR1 SGHRS and CDR2 YFSETQ. The CDR3 runs 16 residues. V gave up 0 bases and J gave up 5 bases; unmatched junction bases: 6. TCRdb keeps only in-frame clones here, not all; method: immunoSEQ multiplex PCR. Altogether about 43,000 clones are present, 69% being singletons, with the ten largest covering over 10%. Specimen: PBMCs, collected after 12 months of ibrutinib treatment. The genes are TRBV5-1 and TRBJ2-2; 8 nucleotides align to TRBD1. This TCR was sampled from a human donor with chronic lymphocytic leukemia. CDR3 loop: CASSLGTGGGTGELFF. CDR3 in DNA: TGCGCCAGCAGCTTGGGTACAGGGGGAGGAACCGGGGAGCTGTTTTTT.